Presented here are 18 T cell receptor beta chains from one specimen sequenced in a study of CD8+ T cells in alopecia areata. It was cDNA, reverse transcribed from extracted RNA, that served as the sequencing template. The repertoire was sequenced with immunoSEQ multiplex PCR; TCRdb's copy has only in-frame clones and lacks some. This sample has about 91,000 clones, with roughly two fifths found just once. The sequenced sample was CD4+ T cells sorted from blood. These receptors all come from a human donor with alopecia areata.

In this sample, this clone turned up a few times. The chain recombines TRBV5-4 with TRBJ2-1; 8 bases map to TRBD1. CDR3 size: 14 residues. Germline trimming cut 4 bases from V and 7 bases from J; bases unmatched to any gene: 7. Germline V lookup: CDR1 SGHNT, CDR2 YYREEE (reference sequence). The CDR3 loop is CASSPEQGANEQFF. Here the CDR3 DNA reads TGTGCCAGCAGCCCGGAGCAGGGGGCTAATGAGCAGTTCTTC.

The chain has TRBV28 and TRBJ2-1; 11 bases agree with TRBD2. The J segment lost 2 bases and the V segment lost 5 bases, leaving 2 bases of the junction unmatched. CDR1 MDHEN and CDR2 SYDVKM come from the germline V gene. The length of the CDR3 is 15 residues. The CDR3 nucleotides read TGTGCCAGCAGTCCGACTAGCGGGGCCTACAATGAGCAGTTCTTC. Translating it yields CASSPTSGAYNEQFF.

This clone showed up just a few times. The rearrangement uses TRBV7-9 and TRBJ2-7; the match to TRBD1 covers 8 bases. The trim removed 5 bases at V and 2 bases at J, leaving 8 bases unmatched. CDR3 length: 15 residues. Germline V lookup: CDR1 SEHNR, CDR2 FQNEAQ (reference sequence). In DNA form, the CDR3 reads TGTGCCAGCAGCCGCGGGACAGGAGGTACCTACGAGCAGTACTTC. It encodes CASSRGTGGTYEQYF.

The CDR3 sequence is CAWATGRTSGANVLTF. The CDR3 DNA reads as TGTGCCTGGGCTACAGGCAGGACCTCTGGGGCCAACGTCCTGACTTTC. This chain links TRBV30 with TRBJ2-6, with a tentative D call TRBD1 (5 bases). Germline V gives CDR1 GTSNPN, CDR2 SVGIG (reference sequence). Deletions cut 5 bases from V and 0 bases from J, with 14 bases between. The CDR3 is 16 amino acids. Complete variable domain (other parts from reference TRBV30 and TRBJ2-6): SQTIHQWPATLVQPVGSPLSLECTVEGTSNPNLYWYRQAAGRGLQLLFYSVGIGQISSEVPQNLSASRPQDRQFILSSKKLLLSDSGFYLCAWATGRTSGANVLTFGAGSRLTVL.

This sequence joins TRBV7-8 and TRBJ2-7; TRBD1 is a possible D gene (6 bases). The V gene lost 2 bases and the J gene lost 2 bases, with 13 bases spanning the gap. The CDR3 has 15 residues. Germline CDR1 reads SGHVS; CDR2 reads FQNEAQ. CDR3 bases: TGTGCCAGCAGCTTATCCCCGGGACATACCTACGAGCAGTACTTC. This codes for CASSLSPGHTYEQYF.

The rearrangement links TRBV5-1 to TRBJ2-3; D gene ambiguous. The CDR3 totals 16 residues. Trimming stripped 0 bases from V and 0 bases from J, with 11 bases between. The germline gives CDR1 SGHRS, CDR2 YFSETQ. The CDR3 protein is CASSLGLRSSTDTQYF. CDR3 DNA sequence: TGCGCCAGCAGCTTGGGACTCAGGTCTAGCACAGATACGCAGTATTTT.

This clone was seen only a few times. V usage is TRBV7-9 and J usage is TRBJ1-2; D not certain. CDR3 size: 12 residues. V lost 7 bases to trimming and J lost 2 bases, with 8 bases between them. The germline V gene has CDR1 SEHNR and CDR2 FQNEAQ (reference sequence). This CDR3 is CASTPVNYGYTF. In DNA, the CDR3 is TGTGCCAGCACTCCGGTAAACTATGGCTACACCTTC.

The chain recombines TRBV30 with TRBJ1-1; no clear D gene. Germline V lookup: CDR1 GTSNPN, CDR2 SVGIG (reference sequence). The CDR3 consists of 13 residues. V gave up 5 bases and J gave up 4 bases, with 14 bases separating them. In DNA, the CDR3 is TGTGCCTGGGGTGAAGGGCCGGCCACTGAAGCTTTCTTT. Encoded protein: CAWGEGPATEAFF.

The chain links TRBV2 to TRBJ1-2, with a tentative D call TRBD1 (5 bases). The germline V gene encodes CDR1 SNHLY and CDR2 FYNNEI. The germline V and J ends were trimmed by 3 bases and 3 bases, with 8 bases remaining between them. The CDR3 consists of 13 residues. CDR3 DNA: TGTGCCAGCAGTGACGGGGGTGACTATGGCTACACCTTC. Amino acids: CASSDGGDYGYTF.

The CDR3 nucleotides are TGTGCCTGGAACCGGGACAGGGCATCCGGGGAGCTGTTTTTT. Translation: CAWNRDRASGELFF. The chain couples TRBV30 to TRBJ2-2; 9 nucleotides agree with TRBD1. From germline, CDR1 is GTSNPN and CDR2 SVGIG (reference sequence). V was clipped by 4 bases and J by 6 bases; unmatched bases: 6. CDR3 length: 14 residues. Drawing the rest from reference TRBV30 and TRBJ2-2, the complete variable domain is SQTIHQWPATLVQPVGSPLSLECTVEGTSNPNLYWYRQAAGRGLQLLFYSVGIGQISSEVPQNLSASRPQDRQFILSSKKLLLSDSGFYLCAWNRDRASGELFFGEGSRLTVL.

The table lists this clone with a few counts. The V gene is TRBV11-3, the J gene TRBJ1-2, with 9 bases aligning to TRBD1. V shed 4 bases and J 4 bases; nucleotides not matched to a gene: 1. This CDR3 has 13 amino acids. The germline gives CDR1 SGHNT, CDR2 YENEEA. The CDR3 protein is CASSSDRGYGYTF. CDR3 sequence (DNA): TGTGCCAGCAGCTCGGACAGGGGCTATGGCTACACCTTC.

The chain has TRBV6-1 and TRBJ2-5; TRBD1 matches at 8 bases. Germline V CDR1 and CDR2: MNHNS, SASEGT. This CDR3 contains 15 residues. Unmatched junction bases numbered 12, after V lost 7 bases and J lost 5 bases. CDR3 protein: CASTRAGGGFETQYF. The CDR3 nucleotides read TGTGCCAGCACCAGGGCAGGGGGCGGTTTTGAGACCCAGTACTTC.

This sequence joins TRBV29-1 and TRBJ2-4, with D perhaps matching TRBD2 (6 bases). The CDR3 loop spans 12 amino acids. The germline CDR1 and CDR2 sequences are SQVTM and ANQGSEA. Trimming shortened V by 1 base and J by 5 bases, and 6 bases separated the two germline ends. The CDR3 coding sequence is TGCAGCGTTGAAGGGGGGGAAAACATTCAGTACTTC. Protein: CSVEGGENIQYF.

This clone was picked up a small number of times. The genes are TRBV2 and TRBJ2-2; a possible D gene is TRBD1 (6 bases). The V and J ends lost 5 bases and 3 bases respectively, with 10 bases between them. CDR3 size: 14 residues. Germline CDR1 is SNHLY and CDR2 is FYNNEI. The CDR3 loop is CASSNSGDTGELFF. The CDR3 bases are TGTGCCAGCAGTAACTCAGGGGACACCGGGGAGCTGTTTTTT.

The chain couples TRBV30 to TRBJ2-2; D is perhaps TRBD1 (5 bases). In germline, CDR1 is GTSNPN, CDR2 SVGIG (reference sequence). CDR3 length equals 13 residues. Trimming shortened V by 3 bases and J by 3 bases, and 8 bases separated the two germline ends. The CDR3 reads CAWSFRDTGELFF. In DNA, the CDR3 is TGTGCCTGGAGCTTCAGGGACACCGGGGAGCTGTTTTTT.

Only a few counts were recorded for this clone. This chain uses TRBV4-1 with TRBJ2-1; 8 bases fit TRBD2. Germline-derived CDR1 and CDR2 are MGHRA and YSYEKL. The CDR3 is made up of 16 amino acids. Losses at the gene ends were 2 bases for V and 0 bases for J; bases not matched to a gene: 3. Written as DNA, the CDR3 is TGCGCCAGCAGCCAACTACTAGCGGCCTCCTACAATGAGCAGTTCTTC. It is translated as CASSQLLAASYNEQFF.

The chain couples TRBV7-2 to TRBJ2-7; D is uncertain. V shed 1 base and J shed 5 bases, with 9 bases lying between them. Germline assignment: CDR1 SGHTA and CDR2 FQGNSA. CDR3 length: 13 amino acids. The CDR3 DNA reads TGTGCCAGCAGCTTAGGACTGGTCAACGAGCAGTACTTC. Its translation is CASSLGLVNEQYF.

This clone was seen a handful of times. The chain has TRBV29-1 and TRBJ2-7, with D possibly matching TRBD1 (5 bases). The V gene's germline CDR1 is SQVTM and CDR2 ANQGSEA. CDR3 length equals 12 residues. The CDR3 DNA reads TGCAGGGCGCTCCCCAGGGATGTCGAGCAGTACTTC. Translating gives CRALPRDVEQYF.